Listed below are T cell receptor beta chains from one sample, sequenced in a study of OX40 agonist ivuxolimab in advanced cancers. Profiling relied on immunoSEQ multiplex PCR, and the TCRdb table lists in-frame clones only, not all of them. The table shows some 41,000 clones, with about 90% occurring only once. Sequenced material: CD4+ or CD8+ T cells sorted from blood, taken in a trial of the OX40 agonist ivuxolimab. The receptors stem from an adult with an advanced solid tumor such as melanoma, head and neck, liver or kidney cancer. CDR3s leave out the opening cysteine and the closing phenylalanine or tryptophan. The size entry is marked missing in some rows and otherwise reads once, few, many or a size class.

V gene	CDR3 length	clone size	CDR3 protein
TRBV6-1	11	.	ASLRGSNQPQH
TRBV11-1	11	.	ASSLSATETQY
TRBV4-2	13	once	ASSPRQGAGQPQH
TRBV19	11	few	ATGLSGTDTQY
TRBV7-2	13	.	ASSFDLGTDSPLH
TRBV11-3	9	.	ASSWKETQY
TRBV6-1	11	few	ASRPGANYGYT
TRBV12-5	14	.	ASGLPTGSSNYGYT
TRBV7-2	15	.	ASSLAWDRRIDSPLH
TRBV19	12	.	ASNSQQGTQPQH
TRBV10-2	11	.	ASKGQANSPLH
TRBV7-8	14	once	ASSLAGTHPTDTQY
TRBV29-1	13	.	SVGGTGGYDTEAF
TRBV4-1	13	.	ASSSREARVGELF